This T cell receptor beta chain was captured by sequencing in a study of T cell responses to AZD1222 COVID-19 vaccine. The table lists this clone with a count of one. Its antigen is currently unknown. Study findings and constraints: Repertoires were obtained solely post-peak T cell response. There were mostly white British donors and more females than males, and clonal diversity was possibly underestimated. Baseline seropositivity characterized only a handful of AZD1222 recipients.

Only in-frame clones appear in the TCRdb table, and some are missing; sequencing was by immunoSEQ multiplex PCR. The table has 110,000 to 150,000 clones, 88% seen once. The material was peripheral blood, obtained 28 days after the second AZD1222 dose. The origin of this receptor is an adult who received the AZD1222 COVID-19 vaccine.

The CDR3 region is CASSSGTYYGYTF. The CDR3 DNA follows: TGTGCCAGCAGTTCCGGGACATACTATGGCTACACCTTC. The gene calls are TRBV12-3 or TRBV12-4 and TRBJ1-2; possibly TRBD1 for D (6 bases). The CDR3 spans 13 residues. The V end lost 4 bases, the J end lost 3 bases, and 9 bases lay between the germline ends.